These 31 T cell receptor beta chains share one sample of origin, sequenced in a study of technical replicates of blood from a few donors. The table came from immunoSEQ multiplex PCR; TCRdb's copy has only in-frame clones and leaves some out. The sample includes almost 70,000 clones, 80% to 95% of them seen just once. Source material: PBMCs. Every receptor here comes from a human donor in good health. Some clones in this sample may be carry-over from other donors' samples.

The rearrangement uses TRBV27 and TRBJ2-5; D may be TRBD1 (6 bases). Deletions cut 5 bases from V and 5 bases from J, with 18 bases between. The germline gives CDR1 MNHEY, CDR2 SMNVEV (reference sequence). The CDR3 runs to 15 residues. CDR3 loop: CASSVDSGLGETQYF. For the CDR3, the DNA is TGTGCCAGCAGTGTGGACAGTGGGCTTGGGGAGACCCAGTACTTC.

This chain joins TRBV4-2 and TRBJ2-7; 7 bases align to TRBD1. V trimming: 4 bases; J trimming: 1 base; junction bases outside the gene matches: 4. The germline V gene has CDR1 LGHNA and CDR2 YNFKEQ. The CDR3 has 14 amino acids. The CDR3 here is CASSPPRGSYEQYF. In DNA form, the CDR3 reads TGTGCCAGCAGCCCACCCAGGGGGTCCTACGAGCAGTACTTC.

The chain is built from TRBV5-4 and TRBJ2-7; D not certain. Germline V gene lookup returns CDR1 SGHNT and CDR2 YYREEE (reference sequence). V lost 1 base, J lost 3 bases, and 8 bases lay in between. The CDR3 has 13 residues. In nucleotides, the CDR3 is TGTGCCAGCAGCTTGAACAACCGCTACGAGCAGTACTTC. Protein: CASSLNNRYEQYF.

The sample holds one count of this clone. This chain uses TRBV15 with TRBJ2-4; D perhaps matches TRBD1 (5 bases). The germline V gene encodes CDR1 LNHNV and CDR2 YYDKDF (reference sequence). The CDR3 is made up of 15 amino acids. V lost 1 base and J lost 7, with 14 bases in between. As DNA, the CDR3 is TGTGCCACCAGCAGAGGGGCCCAGGGCGGCAACATTCAGTACTTC. Protein product: CATSRGAQGGNIQYF.

The genes are TRBV28 and TRBJ2-7, with 9 bases aligning to TRBD1. This CDR3 has 14 residues. Germline CDR1 and CDR2: MDHEN and SYDVKM. V shed 4 bases and J 5 bases; nucleotides not matched to a gene: 6. The CDR3 region has the DNA TGTGCCAGCAGTTCCGGGACAGGGTTCAACGAGCAGTACTTC. The encoded protein is CASSSGTGFNEQYF.

J is TRBJ1-2 and V is TRBV5-1; TRBD1 matches 7 bases. The germline V gene has CDR1 SGHRS and CDR2 YFSETQ. The V gene end was trimmed by 0 bases and the J gene end by 5 bases; junction bases not matched to a gene: 4. The CDR3 runs to 14 residues. CDR3 residues: CASSLGPGGYGYTF. DNA of the CDR3: TGCGCCAGCAGCTTGGGTCCAGGGGGTTATGGCTACACCTTC.

The chain has TRBV2 and TRBJ1-3; maybe TRBD1 (6 bases). Germline loops: CDR1 SNHLY, CDR2 FYNNEI. The CDR3 is made up of 15 amino acids. The V end lost 7 bases, the J end lost 0 bases, and 13 bases lay between the germline ends. This CDR3 reads CASTGASASGNTIYF. The CDR3 region has the DNA TGTGCCAGCACAGGGGCATCGGCCTCTGGAAACACCATATATTTT.

V usage is TRBV2 and J usage is TRBJ1-5; D ambiguous. V lost 4 bases, J lost 3 bases, and 10 bases lay in between. Germline CDR1 and CDR2: SNHLY and FYNNEI. CDR3 size: 14 residues. The CDR3 protein is CASSVMRNNQPQHF. DNA of the CDR3: TGTGCCAGCAGTGTCATGCGGAACAATCAGCCCCAGCATTTT. The whole variable domain, filled in from reference TRBV2 and TRBJ1-5, reads EPEVTQTPSHQVTQMGQEVILRCVPISNHLYFYWYRQILGQKVEFLVSFYNNEISEKSEIFDDQFSVERPDGSNFTLKIRSTKLEDSAMYFCASSVMRNNQPQHFGDGTRLSIL.

The gene calls are TRBV5-6 and TRBJ2-3; 12 bases align to TRBD2. The germline gives CDR1 SGHDT, CDR2 YYEEEE. The CDR3 extends over 17 amino acids. The junction had 10 bases not matched to a gene; V was cut back by 5 bases and J by 3 bases. The CDR3 spells CASRKPLAGGVTDTQYF. In DNA form, the CDR3 reads TGTGCCAGCAGGAAACCACTAGCGGGGGGCGTAACAGATACGCAGTATTTT.

This chain joins TRBV5-1 and TRBJ1-2, with TRBD1 identical over 8 bases. Trimming at V came to 2 bases and at J to 4 bases, leaving 1 base not matched to a gene. CDR3 length equals 13 residues. Germline V gives CDR1 SGHRS, CDR2 YFSETQ. The DNA for the CDR3 is TGCGCCAGCAGCTTTACAGGGGGCTATGGCTACACCTTC. It codes for CASSFTGGYGYTF.

The chain recombines TRBV12-5 with TRBJ1-2, with 7 nucleotides matching TRBD1. There are 17 residues in the CDR3. The germline gives CDR1 LGHNT, CDR2 FRNRAP. With V trimmed by 2 bases and J by 0 bases, 9 bases remained unmatched. The CDR3 region has the DNA TGTGCTAGTGGTTTGCCAATGTTAGGGACAGCTAACTATGGCTACACCTTC. It is translated as CASGLPMLGTANYGYTF.

This chain's CDR3 is CASSSPLRYQETQYF. CDR3 sequence (DNA): TGTGCCAGCAGCTCGCCTCTGAGATACCAAGAGACCCAGTACTTC. The chain combines TRBV7-9 with TRBJ2-5, with D uncertain. The germline V and J ends were trimmed by 4 bases and 0 bases, with 12 bases remaining between them. The CDR3 loop spans 15 amino acids. Germline lookup yields CDR1 SEHNR and CDR2 FQNEAQ (reference sequence).

The chain recombines TRBV30 with TRBJ2-1; no reliable D call. The CDR3 covers 14 residues. V lost 0 bases and J 10 bases, leaving 16 bases between the germline ends. Looked up from germline, CDR1 is GTSNPN and CDR2 is SVGIG (reference sequence). The CDR3 region is CAWSVPPQRPEQFF. In DNA form, the CDR3 reads TGTGCCTGGAGTGTACCACCGCAGCGCCCGGAGCAGTTCTTC.

The chain has TRBV7-9 and TRBJ2-5, with 10 bases aligning to TRBD2. The CDR3 consists of 19 residues. Germline V gene sequence: CDR1 SEHNR, CDR2 FQNEAQ (reference sequence). V shed 0 bases, J shed 3 bases, and the junction held 13 bases outside the gene matches. The CDR3 region is CASSLALASGGARKETQYF. The CDR3 bases are TGTGCCAGCAGCTTAGCCTTGGCTAGCGGGGGAGCAAGAAAAGAGACCCAGTACTTC.

This sequence joins TRBV6-1 and TRBJ2-7; TRBD1 aligns across 11 bases. Germline V gives CDR1 MNHNS, CDR2 SASEGT. V lost 4 bases, J lost 4 bases, and 6 bases stayed unmatched. CDR3 length equals 15 residues. The CDR3 here is CASSASGTGGYEQYF. Here the CDR3 DNA reads TGTGCCAGCAGTGCTTCCGGGACAGGGGGTTACGAGCAGTACTTC.

This clone has only a few counts. The chain carries TRBV6-6 and TRBJ1-4; 9 bases map to TRBD1. V was clipped by 4 bases and J by 8 bases; unmatched bases: 8. The CDR3 contains 15 residues. CDR1 is MNHNY, CDR2 SVGAGI, per germline (reference sequence). CDR3 sequence (DNA): TGTGCCAGCAGTTTTGCCGGGACAGGGCGAGAAAAACTGTTTTTT. Amino acid sequence: CASSFAGTGREKLFF.

The V and J genes are TRBV30 and TRBJ1-1; D uncertain. The CDR3 sequence is 11 residues long. Germline V gene data show CDR1 as GTSNPN and CDR2 as SVGIG (reference sequence). Trimming cost V 5 bases and J 6 bases, with 10 bases left between them. CDR3 in DNA: TGTGCCTGGGGCGGGCAGGCTGAAGCTTTCTTT. Translating it yields CAWGGQAEAFF.

The V call is TRBV4-3, the J call TRBJ1-1; D might be TRBD1 (5 bases). The length of the CDR3 is 13 residues. V was pared by 6 bases and J by 1 base, with 9 bases between. Germline V gene lookup returns CDR1 LGHNA and CDR2 YSLEER. DNA for the CDR3: TGCGCCAGCAGACCCGACAGGAACACTGAAGCTTTCTTT. Translating gives CASRPDRNTEAFF.

J is TRBJ2-7 and V is TRBV27, with 10 bases lining up with TRBD1. V dropped 4 bases and J dropped 7; count of bases not matched to a gene: 4. This CDR3 has 13 residues. CDR1 is MNHEY, CDR2 SMNVEV, per germline (reference sequence). The CDR3 coding sequence is TGTGCCAGCAGTTCCCGGGACAGGGGAGAGCAGTACTTC. Translating gives CASSSRDRGEQYF.

V usage is TRBV28 and J usage is TRBJ1-5, with unresolved D. This CDR3 has 16 amino acids. V lost 2 bases and J lost 2, with 13 bases in between. CDR1 is MDHEN and CDR2 is SYDVKM in the germline V gene. The CDR3 is CASSLKWRAGNQPQHF. The CDR3 nucleotides read TGTGCCAGCAGTTTAAAGTGGAGGGCCGGCAATCAGCCCCAGCATTTT.

The rearrangement uses TRBV2 and TRBJ2-7, with TRBD1 matching over 8 bases. The V and J ends lost 6 bases and 1 base, in that order; junction bases with no gene match: 5. The CDR3 extends over 14 amino acids. Per the germline V gene, CDR1 is SNHLY and CDR2 is FYNNEI. The CDR3 reads CASRETGVSYEQYF. The DNA for the CDR3 is TGTGCCAGCAGGGAGACAGGGGTTTCCTACGAGCAGTACTTC.

The V gene is TRBV7-9, the J gene TRBJ1-2, with a tentative D call TRBD1 (6 bases). From germline, CDR1 is SEHNR and CDR2 FQNEAQ (reference sequence). This CDR3 is built from 14 residues. Trimming pared 5 bases from V and 5 bases from J, leaving 15 bases between. The CDR3, as DNA: TGTGCCAGCAGCCTCACCGGGACACAGTATGGCTACACCTTC. Translation: CASSLTGTQYGYTF. The full variable domain, rest sourced from reference TRBV7-9 and TRBJ1-2, is DTGVSQNPRHKITKRGQNVTFRCDPISEHNRLYWYRQTLGQGPEFLTYFQNEAQLEKSRLLSDRFSAERPKGSFSTLEIQRTEQGDSAMYLCASSLTGTQYGYTFGSGTRLTVV.

V gene TRBV27 combines with J gene TRBJ1-2, with D possibly matching TRBD1 (5 bases). V was trimmed by 5 bases and J by 2 bases, leaving 21 bases between them. This CDR3 spans 17 amino acids. The germline V gene encodes CDR1 MNHEY and CDR2 SMNVEV (reference sequence). CDR3 loop: CASSPRGGLGRNYGYTF. CDR3 in DNA: TGTGCCAGCAGTCCCCGGGGGGGTCTGGGGCGGAACTATGGCTACACCTTC.

This chain joins TRBV2 and TRBJ2-5, with 12 bases lining up with TRBD2. Trimming removed 8 bases from V and 5 bases from J; junction bases left unmatched: 9. This CDR3 contains 15 residues. Germline CDR1 is SNHLY and CDR2 is FYNNEI. For the CDR3, the DNA is TGTGCCAGCCGGCTAGCGGGGGGGATCGGCGAGACCCAGTACTTC. As protein: CASRLAGGIGETQYF. Together with reference TRBV2 and TRBJ2-5, the CDR3 gives the full variable domain: EPEVTQTPSHQVTQMGQEVILRCVPISNHLYFYWYRQILGQKVEFLVSFYNNEISEKSEIFDDQFSVERPDGSNFTLKIRSTKLEDSAMYFCASRLAGGIGETQYFGPGTRLLVL.

This chain joins TRBV2 and TRBJ2-1; D might be TRBD2 (6 bases). The CDR3 totals 15 residues. The ends were cut back, 5 bases at V and 9 bases at J, with 20 bases in the middle. From germline, CDR1 is SNHLY and CDR2 FYNNEI. The CDR3 DNA reads as TGTGCCAGCAGTAGAAATAGCGGCCCGGTCGGTGAGCAGTTCTTC. Its protein product is CASSRNSGPVGEQFF.

The V and J genes are TRBV9 and TRBJ1-4; D possibly corresponds to TRBD1 (6 bases). The CDR3 sequence is 14 residues long. CDR1 SGDLS and CDR2 YYNGEE come from the germline V gene. Trimming took 3 bases from V and 6 from J, leaving 12 bases between them. CDR3 nucleotide sequence: TGTGCCAGCAGCGCGGGACATATGGATGAAAAACTGTTTTTT. This gives the protein CASSAGHMDEKLFF.

The chain carries TRBV7-2 and TRBJ2-7, with no clear D. The germline V and J ends were trimmed by 3 bases and 1 base, with 10 bases remaining between them. Looked up from germline, CDR1 is SGHTA and CDR2 is FQGNSA. CDR3 length: 14 residues. The CDR3 region is CASSFTRSSYEQYF. Written as DNA, the CDR3 is TGTGCCAGCAGCTTTACGCGTTCGTCCTACGAGCAGTACTTC.

The chain employs TRBV27 and TRBJ2-2; 7 bases agree with TRBD2. The CDR3 contains 16 residues. Unmatched junction bases numbered 12, after V lost 7 bases and J lost 4 bases. Germline-derived CDR1 and CDR2 are MNHEY and SMNVEV (reference sequence). The CDR3 region has the DNA TGTGCCAGCACCCACAGTGGGACTACCCCCACCGGGGAGCTGTTTTTT. Amino acid sequence: CASTHSGTTPTGELFF.

The rearrangement uses TRBV27 and TRBJ2-2; TRBD2 is a possible D gene (6 bases). Trimming took 11 bases from V and 7 from J, leaving 17 bases between them. Per germline, CDR1 MNHEY and CDR2 SMNVEV (reference sequence). The CDR3 has 13 residues. The CDR3 nucleotides read TGTGCCGGGCCCAGGGAGGTTAACGGGGAGCTGTTTTTT. It encodes CAGPREVNGELFF.

The J gene is TRBJ2-3, the V gene TRBV12-5, with D perhaps matching TRBD2 (6 bases). V was trimmed by 5 bases and J by 2 bases, leaving 11 bases between them. There are 14 residues in the CDR3. Germline loops: CDR1 LGHNT, CDR2 FRNRAP. Here the CDR3 DNA reads TGTGCTAGTGGTACCGGGACTCACACAGATACGCAGTATTTT. This gives the protein CASGTGTHTDTQYF.

The V call is TRBV7-3, the J call TRBJ2-7; 8 bases match TRBD2. Germline CDR1 reads SGHTA; CDR2 reads FQGTGA. CDR3 length equals 13 residues. V was clipped by 5 bases and J by 5 bases; unmatched bases: 5. The CDR3 DNA reads TGTGCCAGCAGCCCGGCCGGGGGGGACGAGCAGTACTTC. Its translation: CASSPAGGDEQYF.